Below, 27 T cell receptor beta chains from the same sample are listed, as sequenced in a study of cytomegalovirus exposure and HLA in healthy donors. Clones were sequenced by immunoSEQ multiplex PCR, and TCRdb holds only the in-frame ones, with some missing. Here the sample spans 330,000 or so clones, roughly 90% being singletons. Sample: PBMCs. The receptors come from a woman in her late teens or twenties in good health and CMV-seronegative.

V gene TRBV25-1 combines with J gene TRBJ2-1, with D perhaps TRBD1 (7 bases). Germline V gives CDR1 MGHDK, CDR2 SYGVNS. V dropped 9 bases and J dropped 3 bases, with 18 bases sitting between them. The CDR3 loop spans 15 amino acids. The CDR3 here is CASQGGLPYYNEQFF. In DNA, the CDR3 is TGTGCCAGTCAGGGGGGCCTTCCATACTACAATGAGCAGTTCTTC.

The chain uses TRBV2 and TRBJ1-1; possibly TRBD1 for D (5 bases). The CDR3 runs to 13 residues. CDR1 is SNHLY and CDR2 is FYNNEI in the germline V gene. V lost 7 bases and J lost 0, with 9 bases in between. The CDR3 region is CASKWGVNTEAFF. In DNA, the CDR3 is TGTGCCAGCAAATGGGGGGTGAACACTGAAGCTTTCTTT.

V is TRBV11-1 and J is TRBJ2-3; possible D gene TRBD2, 5 bases. This CDR3 is 15 amino acids long. V lost 5 bases to trimming and J lost 4 bases, with 16 bases between them. Germline V gives CDR1 SGHAT, CDR2 FQDESV (reference sequence). The CDR3 reads CASSLTQLGSDTQYF. The CDR3 nucleotides are TGTGCCAGCAGCCTTACCCAACTAGGTTCAGATACGCAGTATTTT.

The gene calls are TRBV7-2 and TRBJ2-7; 12 positions match TRBD2. Germline V gene sequence: CDR1 SGHTA, CDR2 FQGNSA. V shed 3 bases, J shed 2 bases, and the junction held 8 bases outside the gene matches. This CDR3 spans 17 amino acids. Here the CDR3 reads CASSLLAGGPATYEQYF. CDR3 in DNA: TGTGCCAGCAGCTTGCTAGCGGGAGGGCCCGCCACCTACGAGCAGTACTTC.

The chain has TRBV4-3 and TRBJ2-7, with 7 bases that match TRBD1. Germline V gene sequence: CDR1 LGHNA, CDR2 YSLEER. The length of the CDR3 is 16 residues. With 0 bases clipped from V and 6 bases from J, the junction kept 11 bases outside the gene matches. The CDR3 nucleotides read TGCGCCAGCAGCCAAGAATTGAGCAGGGGGTATAGCGAGCAGTACTTC. It specifies CASSQELSRGYSEQYF.

The rearrangement uses TRBV19 and TRBJ2-5; possible D gene TRBD2, 6 bases. Germline V gene sequence: CDR1 LNHDA, CDR2 SQIVND (reference sequence). The CDR3 loop spans 15 amino acids. Trimming shortened V by 2 bases and J by 5 bases, and 15 bases separated the two germline ends. CDR3: CASSIRVDREETQYF. The CDR3 coding sequence is TGTGCCAGTAGTATACGGGTCGACCGGGAGGAGACCCAGTACTTC.

The rearrangement uses TRBV19 and TRBJ2-2; TRBD1 is a possible D gene (6 bases). Germline V lookup: CDR1 LNHDA, CDR2 SQIVND (reference sequence). This CDR3 contains 16 residues. V dropped 6 bases and J dropped 4 bases, with 18 bases sitting between them. CDR3 DNA: TGTGCCAGTAGATTGTCAGGGGAACGGGTCACCGGGGAGCTGTTTTTT. This gives the protein CASRLSGERVTGELFF.

The chain recombines TRBV4-3 with TRBJ1-5, with 9 bases matching TRBD1. There are 19 residues in the CDR3. V was pared by 3 bases and J by 0 bases, with 12 bases of the junction left unmatched. In germline, CDR1 is LGHNA, CDR2 YSLEER. The CDR3 reads CASSQAGTGTLNSNQPQHF. For the CDR3, the DNA is TGCGCCAGCAGCCAGGCCGGGACAGGGACTCTTAATAGCAATCAGCCCCAGCATTTT.

The chain recombines TRBV2 with TRBJ1-1, with 9 bases that match TRBD1. Losses at the gene ends were 3 bases for V and 6 bases for J; bases not matched to a gene: 8. Germline V gene lookup returns CDR1 SNHLY and CDR2 FYNNEI. There are 15 residues in the CDR3. The CDR3 here is CASSDFYRGQAEAFF. The CDR3 DNA follows: TGTGCCAGCAGTGATTTCTACAGGGGGCAGGCTGAAGCTTTCTTT. Looking up the rest from reference TRBV2 and TRBJ1-1 gives the full variable domain: EPEVTQTPSHQVTQMGQEVILRCVPISNHLYFYWYRQILGQKVEFLVSFYNNEISEKSEIFDDQFSVERPDGSNFTLKIRSTKLEDSAMYFCASSDFYRGQAEAFFGQGTRLTVV.

The V gene is TRBV2, the J gene TRBJ1-2, with a tentative D call TRBD1 (5 bases). The V gene's germline CDR1 is SNHLY and CDR2 FYNNEI. The CDR3 spans 12 residues. The germline V and J ends were trimmed by 10 bases and 0 bases, with 9 bases remaining between them. The CDR3 DNA reads TGTGCCACCGCGGGGGCTAACTATGGCTACACCTTC. Its protein product is CATAGANYGYTF.

The CDR3 sequence: CSVVAVGRRGYSTDTQYF. The DNA for the CDR3 is TGCAGCGTTGTGGCGGTTGGAAGACGAGGTTATAGCACAGATACGCAGTATTTT. This rearrangement joins TRBV29-1 to TRBJ2-3; D uncertain. The V end lost 4 bases, the J end lost 0 bases, and 23 bases lay between the germline ends. This CDR3 contains 18 residues. Germline V gene lookup returns CDR1 SQVTM and CDR2 ANQGSEA.

This clone came up a few times. The V gene is TRBV2, the J gene TRBJ1-2; perhaps TRBD1 as D (5 bases). Between the trimmed V and J ends, which lost 11 bases and 10 bases, there was a span of 20 bases. There are 12 residues in the CDR3. Germline CDR1 SNHLY, CDR2 FYNNEI. CDR3 in amino acids: CAGGRGTRDYTF. The CDR3 region has the DNA TGTGCCGGCGGGAGGGGCACACGTGACTACACCTTC. Drawing the rest from reference TRBV2 and TRBJ1-2, the complete variable domain is EPEVTQTPSHQVTQMGQEVILRCVPISNHLYFYWYRQILGQKVEFLVSFYNNEISEKSEIFDDQFSVERPDGSNFTLKIRSTKLEDSAMYFCAGGRGTRDYTFGSGTRLTVV.

This chain joins TRBV7-3 and TRBJ2-3, with TRBD1 matching 9 bases. Germline CDR1 reads SGHTA; CDR2 reads FQGTGA. The CDR3 contains 16 residues. V shed 0 bases, J shed 4 bases, and the junction held 5 bases outside the gene matches. The CDR3 sequence: CASSLTPGQGADTQYF. CDR3 coding DNA: TGTGCCAGCAGCTTAACACCGGGACAGGGCGCAGATACGCAGTATTTT.

J is TRBJ1-3 and V is TRBV7-2; 8 positions agree with TRBD1. This CDR3 spans 16 amino acids. J lost 0 bases, V lost 4 bases, and 5 bases had no gene match. CDR1 and CDR2 (germline): SGHTA, FQGNSA. This CDR3 is CASSYQGAASGNTIYF. The CDR3 nucleotides read TGTGCCAGCAGCTACCAGGGGGCGGCCTCTGGAAACACCATATATTTT.

The chain has TRBV7-8 and TRBJ2-1; 11 bases fit TRBD2. With 5 bases clipped from V and 4 bases from J, the junction kept 10 bases outside the gene matches. Germline CDR1 and CDR2: SGHVS and FQNEAQ. The CDR3 runs to 17 residues. In nucleotides, the CDR3 is TGTGCCAGCAGCCCGCCGTTGACTAGCGGGATTTACAATGAGCAGTTCTTC. Its translation: CASSPPLTSGIYNEQFF.

The chain is built from TRBV19 and TRBJ2-3; no definite D call. The germline V gene has CDR1 LNHDA and CDR2 SQIVND (reference sequence). The CDR3 sequence is 15 residues long. Between the trimmed V and J ends, which lost 4 bases and 0 bases, there was a span of 11 bases. CDR3 nucleotide sequence: TGTGCCAGTAGTAGTGGGCAGGCTAGCACAGATACGCAGTATTTT. It translates to CASSSGQASTDTQYF.

This chain uses TRBV4-2 with TRBJ1-5, with D perhaps TRBD1 (6 bases). The CDR3 has 16 residues. V was cut by 2 bases and J by 6 bases, with 17 bases left in between. The germline V gene has CDR1 LGHNA and CDR2 YNFKEQ. The CDR3, as DNA: TGTGCCAGCAGCCAATGGGACATCGGATGGGGTCAGCCCCAGCATTTT. Translated: CASSQWDIGWGQPQHF.

Comments on this clone: Other DNA sequences in the same sample also yield this CDR3. The V gene is TRBV28, the J gene TRBJ2-7; 13 bases fit TRBD2. Germline lookup yields CDR1 MDHEN and CDR2 SYDVKM. V lost 3 bases to trimming and J lost 2 bases; unmatched junction nucleotides: 1. This CDR3 region has 15 residues. This CDR3 reads CASSLGTSGTYEQYF. Written as DNA, the CDR3 is TGTGCCAGCAGTTTGGGGACTAGCGGGACCTACGAGCAGTACTTC.

The genes are TRBV7-8 and TRBJ2-7, with 7 bases lining up with TRBD1. Per germline, CDR1 SGHVS and CDR2 FQNEAQ. Trimming at V came to 0 bases and at J to 3 bases, leaving 14 bases not matched to a gene. CDR3 length equals 18 residues. The CDR3 DNA reads TGTGCCAGCAGCTTAGCGCTACAGGGGCTTGCCCGAGTCTACGAGCAGTACTTC. It codes for CASSLALQGLARVYEQYF. The complete variable domain, with remaining parts taken from reference TRBV7-8 and TRBJ2-7, reads GAGVSQSPRYKVAKRGQDVALRCDPISGHVSLFWYQQALGQGPEFLTYFQNEAQLDKSGLPSDRFFAERPEGSVSTLKIQRTQQEDSAVYLCASSLALQGLARVYEQYFGPGTRLTVT.

This clone has just a few counts. V gene TRBV6-1 combines with J gene TRBJ1-5; 7 positions match TRBD1. Germline loops: CDR1 MNHNS, CDR2 SASEGT. V shed 2 bases and J 4 bases; nucleotides not matched to a gene: 5. The CDR3 extends over 15 amino acids. The CDR3 protein is CASSELGTANQPQHF. The CDR3 DNA reads as TGTGCCAGCAGTGAACTCGGGACAGCAAATCAGCCCCAGCATTTT.

The chain carries TRBV25-1 and TRBJ1-1; TRBD1 matches 8 bases. CDR1 and CDR2 (germline): MGHDK, SYGVNS. Losses at the gene ends were 4 bases for V and 6 bases for J; bases not matched to a gene: 4. The CDR3 is 13 amino acids. The DNA of the CDR3 is TGTGCCAGCAGTGGCCGACAGGGGTCTGAAGCTTTCTTT. Amino acids: CASSGRQGSEAFF.

The chain employs TRBV6-5 and TRBJ1-1; D possibly corresponds to TRBD1 (5 bases). In germline, CDR1 is MNHEY, CDR2 SVGAGI. CDR3 length equals 13 residues. With 6 bases removed from V and 2 bases from J, the gap between germline ends came to 10 bases. CDR3 sequence (DNA): TGTGCCAGCAGGATGACAGTAAACACTGAAGCTTTCTTT. This translates into CASRMTVNTEAFF.

J is TRBJ2-7 and V is TRBV7-2; 7 positions agree with TRBD2. V was clipped by 5 bases and J by 5 bases; unmatched bases: 3. The CDR3 runs to 12 residues. Germline lookup yields CDR1 SGHTA and CDR2 FQGNSA. The CDR3 sequence: CASSVGGNEQYF. Here the CDR3 DNA reads TGTGCCAGCAGCGTGGGAGGGAACGAGCAGTACTTC.

The chain couples TRBV10-3 to TRBJ2-1; TRBD2 matches 15 bases. Germline assignment: CDR1 ENHRY and CDR2 SYGVKD. Unmatched junction bases numbered 12, after V lost 10 bases and J lost 8 bases. The CDR3 is made up of 16 amino acids. The CDR3 DNA reads as TGTGCCACGGGACAGGGCGGGACTAGCGGGAGGTATGAGCAGTTCTTC. Protein sequence: CATGQGGTSGRYEQFF.

This chain connects TRBV4-3 to TRBJ1-2; 10 nucleotides align to TRBD1. Per germline, CDR1 LGHNA and CDR2 YSLEER. V dropped 3 bases and J dropped 1; count of bases not matched to a gene: 5. This CDR3 is 16 amino acids long. The CDR3 DNA reads as TGCGCCAGCAGCCACGATAGGGACAGGGGTAACTATGGCTACACCTTC. Translated, it gives CASSHDRDRGNYGYTF.

The chain is built from TRBV5-1 and TRBJ2-1; D remains ambiguous. The germline V gene encodes CDR1 SGHRS and CDR2 YFSETQ. Trimming removed 2 bases from V and 10 bases from J, with 13 bases in between. This CDR3 has 13 residues. The CDR3 bases are TGCGCCAGCAGCTTTGAGGCGTCTTCCGAGCAGTTCTTC. Encoded protein: CASSFEASSEQFF.

The V gene is TRBV7-2, the J gene TRBJ2-7; TRBD1 is a possible D gene (6 bases). Germline V gene data show CDR1 as SGHTA and CDR2 as FQGNSA. The V end lost 5 bases, the J end lost 3 bases, and 14 bases lay between the germline ends. The CDR3 is made up of 14 amino acids. CDR3 nucleotides: TGTGCCAGCAGCCGACACAGGGAGTACTACGAGCAGTACTTC. This codes for CASSRHREYYEQYF.